The rows below give T cell receptor beta chains drawn from one sample of a study of blood T cell repertoires in COVID-19. Repertoires were generated with immunoSEQ multiplex PCR, while TCRdb's copy carries only in-frame clones and drops some. The data show roughly 150,000 clones, 65% to 90% seen once. Sequencing input: peripheral blood. All receptors come from a woman between 50 and 59 years old with acute or convalescent COVID-19. The CDR3 runs from the conserved cysteine through the conserved F or W. A D gene is named only where the DNA matches it firmly. A clone size is listed for some rows: how often the clone was seen (once, few, many), or a class if it is expanded.

v_gene	abundance	d_gene	j_gene	CDR3nt	CDR3aa
TRBV7-2	-	-	TRBJ1-6	TGTGCCAGCAGCTTCTCCCAGGGAGGTGCGCCCCTCCACTTT	CASSFSQGGAPLHF
TRBV4-3	-	TRBD2	TRBJ2-3	TGCGCCAGCAGCCAAGACCTGGCGGGGGGGAGCACAGATACGCAGTATTTT	CASSQDLAGGSTDTQYF
TRBV19	-	-	TRBJ2-5	TGTGCCAGTTTAGGAGAGGAGGAGACCCAGTACTTC	CASLGEEETQYF
TRBV10-3	-	TRBD2	TRBJ2-4	TGTGCCATCAGTGACGTAGCGGGGGGTCTGGGAAACATTCAGTACTTC	CAISDVAGGLGNIQYF
TRBV6-5	-	-	TRBJ1-5	TGTGCCAGCAGTAAACCGGGACAGCCCCAGCATTTT	CASSKPGQPQHF
TRBV12-3/TRBV12-4	-	-	TRBJ2-7	TGTGCCAGCAGTATAACGACAGACTACGAGCAGTACTTC	CASSITTDYEQYF
TRBV29-1	-	-	TRBJ2-3	TGCAGCGTTGAAGGGCAGGGCACAGATACGCAGTATTTT	CSVEGQGTDTQYF
TRBV18	-	-	TRBJ1-6	TGTGCCAGCTCACCGGAAGGGGCCTCACCCCTCCACTTT	CASSPEGASPLHF
TRBV6-5	-	-	TRBJ1-2	TGTGCCAGCAGCCCCGGACATCTCTATGGCTACACCTTC	CASSPGHLYGYTF
TRBV18	-	-	TRBJ1-2	TGTGCCAGCTCACCATCATTGCAGAAGAACTATGGCTACACCTTC	CASSPSLQKNYGYTF
TRBV9	-	-	TRBJ2-1	TGTGCCAGCAGCGTAGCCCAAGGTGGGACAACCTTCAATGAGCAGTTCTTC	CASSVAQGGTTFNEQFF
TRBV25-1	-	-	TRBJ1-1	TGTGCCAGCAGTTCTCGGCAGGGGGAAGCTTTCTTT	CASSSRQGEAFF
TRBV10-3	-	-	TRBJ2-7	TGTGCCATCAGTGAGTATGGGATCGGGGGTTACGAGCAGTACTTC	CAISEYGIGGYEQYF
TRBV4-3	-	TRBD1	TRBJ1-2	TGCGCCAGCAGCCGTGGACAGGGGGCTGGAGTAGGCTATGGCTACACCTTC	CASSRGQGAGVGYGYTF
TRBV2	-	TRBD2	TRBJ2-3	TGTGCCAGCAGTGACCTAGCGGGAGACGCAGATACGCAGTATTTT	CASSDLAGDADTQYF
TRBV3-1/TRBV3-2	once	TRBD2	TRBJ2-2	TGTGCCAGCAGCCTGGGACTAGCGGGAGCAAACACCGGGGAGCTGTTTTTT	CASSLGLAGANTGELFF
TRBV28	once	-	TRBJ1-2	TGTGCCAGCAGAACACCGGGAGGGTTCGGTAGGCGCTATGGCTACACCTTC	CASRTPGGFGRRYGYTF